The TCR beta chain described here comes from a study of blood T cell repertoires in COVID-19. Turning to the study itself: Whether acute or convalescent, the COVID-19 samples came from the United States, Italy and Spain.

Participants were aged roughly 18 to 90 years, lived in 20 to 25 US areas, and enrolled virtually. Participants were placed into cohorts based on the clinical history they reported. The CDR3 totals 13 residues. The V gene lost 2 bases and the J gene lost 6 bases, with 13 bases spanning the gap. Germline CDR1 and CDR2: GTSNPN and SVGIG (reference sequence). Original methodology: Reference gene primer amplification in the assay estimated nucleated cell counts. Measured with immunoSEQ multiplex PCR; TCRdb has only the in-frame clones, and not every one. V and J calls and clone size are as listed in that table; D and trimming were resolved from the DNA. The sample lists roughly 230,000 clones, 85% occurring once.

The specimen was PBMCs or T cells enriched from blood (not recorded which). This chain uses TRBV30 with TRBJ1-1; tentative D call: TRBD1 (6 bases). This sequence was found in a woman in her forties or fifties who had been exposed to COVID-19. Written as DNA, the CDR3 is TGTGCCTGGAGTATACAGGGTTATGCTGAAGCTTTCTTT. Translating gives CAWSIQGYAEAFF.